A single T cell receptor beta chain is shown here with its context. Time point specified: pre-treatment sample, taken before nivolumab and TIL therapy. Pleural nodules or supraclavicular lymph nodes made up most of the excised metastases sampled. Germline assignment: CDR1 SGHAT and CDR2 FQNNGV. The CDR3 is made up of 15 amino acids. J lost 9 bases, V lost 5 bases, and 8 bases had no gene match. Sequencing used immunoSEQ v3. Clones were read by immunoSEQ multiplex PCR, and TCRdb kept only the in-frame ones, dropping some. The table shows about 48,000 clones, with about two thirds occurring only once. The data originate from a study of TIL therapy for anti-PD-1-resistant metastatic lung cancer.

This TCR was recovered from a person aged 25-85 years with non-small cell lung cancer. This sample comprised tumor tissue, obtained at baseline. The chain has TRBV11-2 and TRBJ2-3, with 13 bases matching TRBD2. CDR3 loop: CASSASGTSGVTQYF. CDR3 coding DNA: TGTGCCAGCAGCGCTTCCGGGACTAGCGGGGTCACGCAGTATTTT.